This TCR beta chain is from a study of cytomegalovirus exposure and HLA in healthy donors. This CDR3 has 14 residues. Per the germline V gene, CDR1 is KGHSH and CDR2 is LQKENI. Trimming took 3 bases from V and 4 from J; bases not matched to a gene: 5. PCR employed 60 Vbeta and 13 Jbeta primers. TCRdb's copy holds only in-frame clones and misses some; the assay was immunoSEQ multiplex PCR. The profile shows 150,000 or so clones, about two thirds of them singletons. The chain combines TRBV18 with TRBJ1-2, with 7 positions matching TRBD1. The specimen was PBMCs. The clonotype was recovered from a woman aged 60 to 75 in good health and CMV-seropositive. DNA of the CDR3: TGTGCCAGCTCACCCGGGACAGTGAGCTATGGCTACACCTTC. Translation: CASSPGTVSYGYTF.